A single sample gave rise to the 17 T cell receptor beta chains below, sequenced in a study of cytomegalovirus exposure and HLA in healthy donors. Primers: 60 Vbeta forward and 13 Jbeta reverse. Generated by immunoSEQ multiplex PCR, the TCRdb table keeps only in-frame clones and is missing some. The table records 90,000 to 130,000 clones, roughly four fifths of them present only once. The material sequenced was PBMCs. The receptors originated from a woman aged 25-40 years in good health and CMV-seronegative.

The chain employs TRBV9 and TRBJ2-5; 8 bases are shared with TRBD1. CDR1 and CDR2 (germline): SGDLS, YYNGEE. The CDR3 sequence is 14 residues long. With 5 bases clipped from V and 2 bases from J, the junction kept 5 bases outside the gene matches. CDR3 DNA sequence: TGTGCCAGCAGTCAAACAGGGGGGCAAGAGACCCAGTACTTC. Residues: CASSQTGGQETQYF.

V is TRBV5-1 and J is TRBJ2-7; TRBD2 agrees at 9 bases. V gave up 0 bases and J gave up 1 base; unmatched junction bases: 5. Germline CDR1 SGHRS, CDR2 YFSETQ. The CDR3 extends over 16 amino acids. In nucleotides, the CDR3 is TGCGCCAGCAGCTTGGAGCGGGGGGCCCCGTCCTACGAGCAGTACTTC. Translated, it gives CASSLERGAPSYEQYF. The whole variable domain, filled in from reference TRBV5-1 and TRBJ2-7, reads KAGVTQTPRYLIKTRGQQVTLSCSPISGHRSVSWYQQTPGQGLQFLFEYFSETQRNKGNFPGRFSGRQFSNSRSEMNVSTLELGDSALYLCASSLERGAPSYEQYFGPGTRLTVT.

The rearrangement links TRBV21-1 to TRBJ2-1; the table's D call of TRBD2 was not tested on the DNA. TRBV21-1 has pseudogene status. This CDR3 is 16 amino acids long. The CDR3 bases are TGTGCCAGCAGCATCACCGGGACTAGTGTTCACAATGAGCAGTTCTTC. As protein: CASSITGTSVHNEQFF.

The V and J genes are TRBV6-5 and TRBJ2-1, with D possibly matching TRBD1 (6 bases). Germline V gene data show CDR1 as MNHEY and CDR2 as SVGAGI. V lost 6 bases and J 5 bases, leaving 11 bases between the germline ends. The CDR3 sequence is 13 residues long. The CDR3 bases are TGTGCCAGCAGCCTCTCAGGGGACAATGAGCAGTTCTTC. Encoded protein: CASSLSGDNEQFF.

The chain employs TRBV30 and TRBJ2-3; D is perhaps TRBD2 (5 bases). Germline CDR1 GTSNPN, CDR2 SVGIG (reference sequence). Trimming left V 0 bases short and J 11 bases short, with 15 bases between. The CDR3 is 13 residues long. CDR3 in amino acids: CAWSVLGSRGQYF. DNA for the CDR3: TGTGCCTGGAGTGTACTCGGCTCACGGGGGCAGTATTTT.

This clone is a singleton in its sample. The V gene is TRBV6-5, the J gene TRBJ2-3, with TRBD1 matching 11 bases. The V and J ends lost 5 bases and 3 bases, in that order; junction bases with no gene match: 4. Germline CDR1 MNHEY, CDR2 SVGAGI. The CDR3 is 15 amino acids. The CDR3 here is CASSLGDRGTDTQYF. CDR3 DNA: TGTGCCAGCAGTCTGGGGGACAGGGGGACAGATACGCAGTATTTT.

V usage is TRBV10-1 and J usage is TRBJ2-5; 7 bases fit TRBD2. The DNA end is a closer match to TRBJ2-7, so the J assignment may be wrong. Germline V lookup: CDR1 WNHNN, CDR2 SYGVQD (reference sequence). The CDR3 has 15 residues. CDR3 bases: TGCGCCAGCAGGGGATCTCACGGGAGGAACCACGAGCAGTACTTC. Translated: CASRGSHGRNHEQYF.

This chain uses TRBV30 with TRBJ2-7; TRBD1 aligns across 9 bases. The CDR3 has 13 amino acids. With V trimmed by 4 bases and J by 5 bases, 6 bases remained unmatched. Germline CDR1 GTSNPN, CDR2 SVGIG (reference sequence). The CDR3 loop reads CAWKGTGRHEQYF. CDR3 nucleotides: TGTGCCTGGAAAGGGACAGGGAGACACGAGCAGTACTTC.

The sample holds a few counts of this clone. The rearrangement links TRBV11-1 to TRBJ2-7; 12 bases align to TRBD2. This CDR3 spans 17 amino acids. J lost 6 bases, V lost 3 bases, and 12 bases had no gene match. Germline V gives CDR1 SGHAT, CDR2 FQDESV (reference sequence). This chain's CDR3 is CASSLDRRLAGVGEQYF. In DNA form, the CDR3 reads TGTGCCAGCAGCTTGGACAGAAGACTAGCGGGAGTGGGCGAGCAGTACTTC.

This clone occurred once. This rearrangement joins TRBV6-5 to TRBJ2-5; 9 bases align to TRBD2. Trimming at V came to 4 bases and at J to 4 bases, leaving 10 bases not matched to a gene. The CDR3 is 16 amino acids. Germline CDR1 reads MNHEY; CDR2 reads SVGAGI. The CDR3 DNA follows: TGTGCCAGCAGTTCCGCGGGGGGGGTCTTTGGAGAGACCCAGTACTTC. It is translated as CASSSAGGVFGETQYF.

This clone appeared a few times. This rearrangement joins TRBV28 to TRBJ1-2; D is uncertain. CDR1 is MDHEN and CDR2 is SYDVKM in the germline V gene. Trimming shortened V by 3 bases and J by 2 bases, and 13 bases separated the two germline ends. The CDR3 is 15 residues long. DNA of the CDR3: TGTGCCAGCAGTTTTTGGTCCGCAGAAAACTATGGCTACACCTTC. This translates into CASSFWSAENYGYTF.

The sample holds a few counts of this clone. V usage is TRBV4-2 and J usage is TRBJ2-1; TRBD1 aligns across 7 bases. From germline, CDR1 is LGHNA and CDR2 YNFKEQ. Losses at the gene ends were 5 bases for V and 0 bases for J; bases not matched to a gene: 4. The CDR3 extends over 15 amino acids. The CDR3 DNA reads TGTGCCAGCAGCGAGGGACAGACCTCCTACAATGAGCAGTTCTTC. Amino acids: CASSEGQTSYNEQFF.

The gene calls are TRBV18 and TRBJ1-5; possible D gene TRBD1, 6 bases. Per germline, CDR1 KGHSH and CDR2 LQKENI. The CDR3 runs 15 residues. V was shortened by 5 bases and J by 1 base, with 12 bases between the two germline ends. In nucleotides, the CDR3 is TGTGCCAGCTCAAAGGGGGTTGACAGCAATCAGCCCCAGCATTTT. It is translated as CASSKGVDSNQPQHF.

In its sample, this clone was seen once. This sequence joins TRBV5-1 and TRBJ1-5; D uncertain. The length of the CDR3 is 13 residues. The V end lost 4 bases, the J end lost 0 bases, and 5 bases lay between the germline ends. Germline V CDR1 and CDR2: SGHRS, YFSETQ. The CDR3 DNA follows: TGCGCCAGCAGCCGGGATAGCAATCAGCCCCAGCATTTT. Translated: CASSRDSNQPQHF.

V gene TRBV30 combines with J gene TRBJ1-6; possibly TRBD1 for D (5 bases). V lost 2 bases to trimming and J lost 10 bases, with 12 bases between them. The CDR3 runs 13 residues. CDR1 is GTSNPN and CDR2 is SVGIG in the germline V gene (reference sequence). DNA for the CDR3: TGTGCCTGGAGTAGTCAGGGATTGTCACCCCTCCACTTT. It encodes CAWSSQGLSPLHF.

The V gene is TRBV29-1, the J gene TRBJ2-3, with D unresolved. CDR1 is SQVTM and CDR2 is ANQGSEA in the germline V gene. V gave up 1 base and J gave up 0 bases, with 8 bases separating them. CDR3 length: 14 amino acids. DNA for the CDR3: TGCAGCGTTGAAGGTTCCGGTAGCACAGATACGCAGTATTTT. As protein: CSVEGSGSTDTQYF.

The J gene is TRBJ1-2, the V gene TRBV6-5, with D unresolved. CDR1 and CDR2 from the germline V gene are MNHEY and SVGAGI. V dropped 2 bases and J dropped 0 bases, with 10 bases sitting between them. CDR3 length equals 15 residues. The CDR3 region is CASSYGQLSNYGYTF. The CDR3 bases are TGTGCCAGCAGTTACGGGCAGCTCTCTAACTATGGCTACACCTTC.